Following are 15 T cell receptor beta chains from one sample sequenced in a study of OX40 agonist ivuxolimab in advanced cancers. Sequencing was performed with immunoSEQ multiplex PCR; in TCRdb, only in-frame clones are kept and a portion is missing. The profile shows some 80,000 clones, about 88% of them singletons. Source: CD4+ or CD8+ T cells sorted from blood, taken in a trial of the OX40 agonist ivuxolimab. Receptors originate from an adult with an advanced solid tumor such as melanoma, head and neck, liver or kidney cancer.

V and J are TRBV19 and TRBJ1-4, with D perhaps TRBD1 (5 bases). The CDR3 has 14 residues. V lost 5 bases, J lost 7 bases, and 14 bases lay in between. CDR1 and CDR2 (germline): LNHDA, SQIVND (reference sequence). This chain's CDR3 is CASSAGATSEKLFF. CDR3 coding DNA: TGTGCCAGTAGTGCCGGGGCCACGAGTGAAAAACTGTTTTTT.

This chain links TRBV19 with TRBJ1-2; D perhaps matches TRBD1 (6 bases). The CDR3 totals 14 residues. V dropped 6 bases and J dropped 7 bases, with 18 bases sitting between them. Germline-derived CDR1 and CDR2 are LNHDA and SQIVND (reference sequence). This chain's CDR3 is CASRSSAGVLGYTF. CDR3 DNA sequence: TGTGCCAGTAGAAGCTCGGCAGGGGTTCTTGGCTACACCTTC.

The rearrangement uses TRBV4-2 and TRBJ1-2; D not certain. The CDR3 totals 14 residues. Germline V gene data show CDR1 as LGHNA and CDR2 as YNFKEQ. The V end was cut by 0 bases, the J end by 4 bases, with 9 bases between. The chain's CDR3 is CASSQDSARYGYTF. For the CDR3, the DNA is TGTGCCAGCAGCCAAGATTCAGCTCGCTATGGCTACACCTTC.

The chain carries TRBV6-5 and TRBJ2-7; 8 bases are a match to TRBD2. Germline values: CDR1 MNHEY, CDR2 SVGAGI. CDR3 length equals 14 residues. J was trimmed by 3 bases and V by 6 bases; bases with no gene match: 7. The CDR3 protein is CASRGGGKYYEQYF. CDR3 nucleotides: TGTGCCAGCAGAGGCGGGGGGAAATACTACGAGCAGTACTTC.

The CDR3: CASSDDRPNQPQHF. For the CDR3, the DNA is TGTGCCAGCAGTGACGACAGACCCAATCAGCCCCAGCATTTT. The chain has TRBV2 and TRBJ1-5; D may be TRBD1 (5 bases). CDR3 length: 14 residues. V was shortened by 3 bases and J by 3 bases, with 9 bases between the two germline ends. The V gene's germline CDR1 is SNHLY and CDR2 FYNNEI.

The chain employs TRBV19 and TRBJ2-7, with 7 bases aligning to TRBD1. This CDR3 comprises 13 residues. Losses at the gene ends were 6 bases for V and 4 bases for J; bases not matched to a gene: 6. Germline assignment: CDR1 LNHDA and CDR2 SQIVND (reference sequence). The CDR3 here is CASSHRGRYEQYF. The DNA of the CDR3 is TGTGCCAGTAGCCACAGGGGACGGTACGAGCAGTACTTC.

V usage is TRBV6-5 and J usage is TRBJ2-5; 7 positions agree with TRBD1. This CDR3 is built from 15 residues. Looked up from germline, CDR1 is MNHEY and CDR2 is SVGAGI. The trim removed 2 bases at V and 0 bases at J, leaving 3 bases unmatched. CDR3 protein: CASSYDTGDQETQYF. In DNA, the CDR3 is TGTGCCAGCAGTTACGATACAGGGGACCAAGAGACCCAGTACTTC.

The chain links TRBV6-4 to TRBJ1-4; 9 bases fit TRBD1. CDR3 length equals 16 residues. Germline CDR1 is MRHNA and CDR2 is SNTAGT. The trim removed 3 bases at V and 8 bases at J, leaving 10 bases unmatched. CDR3 in DNA: TGTGCCAGCAGTGAACGGACAGGGGATCTCAACGAAAAACTGTTTTTT. It is translated as CASSERTGDLNEKLFF.

V usage is TRBV18 and J usage is TRBJ1-1; no clear D. Germline V CDR1 and CDR2: KGHSH, LQKENI. The V end was cut by 6 bases, the J end by 3 bases, with 11 bases between. CDR3 length: 13 amino acids. The CDR3 DNA reads TGTGCCAGCTCCCCTGGTCGGGACACTGAAGCTTTCTTT. Its translation is CASSPGRDTEAFF.

The chain links TRBV5-8 to TRBJ2-3; D is possibly TRBD1 (6 bases). The V end lost 1 base, the J end lost 5 bases, and 8 bases lay between the germline ends. The germline V gene encodes CDR1 SGHTS and CDR2 YDEGEE. This CDR3 region has 13 residues. For the CDR3, the DNA is TGTGCCAGCAGCTTGAACAGGGAAGATACGCAGTATTTT. It yields the protein CASSLNREDTQYF.

The chain combines TRBV6-6 with TRBJ2-5; 11 bases match TRBD1. With the DNA end fitting TRBJ2-7 better, the J assignment may be wrong. This CDR3 has 15 residues. Per the germline V gene, CDR1 is MNHNY and CDR2 is SVGAGI (reference sequence). CDR3 bases: TGTGCCAGCAGTCCTCCGGGACAGGGGGAACACGAGCAGTACTTC. Translated: CASSPPGQGEHEQYF.

This clone was observed once. The genes are TRBV7-2 and TRBJ1-1; D remains unclear. The CDR3 is 13 amino acids. Trimming stripped 0 bases from V and 0 bases from J, with 2 bases between. The germline V gene encodes CDR1 SGHTA and CDR2 FQGNSA. The CDR3 here is CASSLALNTEAFF. Here the CDR3 DNA reads TGTGCCAGCAGCTTAGCCCTGAACACTGAAGCTTTCTTT.

The chain joins TRBV25-1 to TRBJ1-2; D gene unclear. CDR1 MGHDK and CDR2 SYGVNS come from the germline V gene. The CDR3 runs 13 residues. The V end was cut by 3 bases, the J end by 4 bases, with 9 bases between. CDR3 sequence: CASSDPGPYGYTF. The CDR3 DNA follows: TGTGCCAGCAGTGATCCTGGACCCTATGGCTACACCTTC.

The V call is TRBV7-2, the J call TRBJ1-3; D is undetermined. The V end lost 7 bases, the J end lost 0 bases, and 16 bases lay between the germline ends. The CDR3 totals 16 residues. Germline CDR1 SGHTA, CDR2 FQGNSA. The CDR3 nucleotides read TGTGCCAGCACCCCGGGTCGGCGGAGCTCTGGAAACACCATATATTTT. It yields the protein CASTPGRRSSGNTIYF. Together with reference TRBV7-2 and TRBJ1-3, the CDR3 gives the full variable domain: GAGVSQSPSNKVTEKGKDVELRCDPISGHTALYWYRQSLGQGLEFLIYFQGNSAPDKSGLPSDRFSAERTGGSVSTLTIQRTQQEDSAVYLCASTPGRRSSGNTIYFGEGSWLTVV.

This chain links TRBV11-3 with TRBJ2-2, with 10 bases aligning to TRBD2. The CDR3 totals 16 residues. Per germline, CDR1 SGHNT and CDR2 YENEEA. V shed 5 bases, J shed 4 bases, and the junction held 7 bases outside the gene matches. CDR3 DNA sequence: TGTGCCAGCAGCGCCCAAGCGGGAGGGATCACCGGGGAGCTGTTTTTT. This sequence encodes CASSAQAGGITGELFF. Combining the CDR3 with reference TRBV11-3 and TRBJ2-2 gives the whole variable domain EAGVVQSPRYKIIEKKQPVAFWCNPISGHNTLYWYLQNLGQGPELLIRYENEEAVDDSQLPKDRFSAERLKGVDSTLKIQPAELGDSAVYLCASSAQAGGITGELFFGEGSRLTVL.